This T cell receptor (beta chain) was documented in a study of tumor T cells in aggressive B-cell lymphoma. Clones were sequenced by immunoSEQ multiplex PCR, and TCRdb holds only the in-frame ones, with some missing. The sample shows around 4,500 clones, roughly 90% of them seen only once. This CDR3 has 12 amino acids. Trimming cost V 11 bases and J 1 base, with 11 bases left between them. Germline CDR1 reads MDHEN; CDR2 reads SYDVKM. The sequence was collected from an adult with diffuse large B cell lymphoma. The rearrangement joins TRBV28 to TRBJ2-5; unclear D gene. Sequencing input: tumor tissue. The CDR3 DNA reads TGTGCCTCCCTCGGGTCCCAAGAGACCCAGTACTTC. The encoded protein is CASLGSQETQYF.